These 19 T cell receptor beta chains share one sample of origin, sequenced in a study of OX40 agonist ivuxolimab in advanced cancers. This table comes from immunoSEQ multiplex PCR, and its TCRdb copy is limited to in-frame clones, with some not included. Of roughly 79,000 clones listed, under 90% are singletons. The sample in question was CD4+ or CD8+ T cells sorted from blood, obtained in a trial of the OX40 agonist ivuxolimab. These receptors were collected from an adult with an advanced solid tumor such as melanoma, head and neck, liver or kidney cancer.

V is TRBV27 and J is TRBJ2-2; D possibly corresponds to TRBD2 (6 bases). V was shortened by 8 bases and J by 1 base, with 11 bases between the two germline ends. CDR3 length: 14 amino acids. CDR1 and CDR2 from the germline V gene are MNHEY and SMNVEV (reference sequence). This CDR3 is CASRGTRNTGELFF. The CDR3 DNA is TGTGCCAGCCGCGGGACGAGGAACACCGGGGAGCTGTTTTTT.

This clone has a single count. This chain connects TRBV6-5 to TRBJ2-3; D gene unclear. Looked up from germline, CDR1 is MNHEY and CDR2 is SVGAGI. CDR3 length equals 10 residues. The V end was cut by 1 base, the J end by 7 bases, with 0 bases between. The CDR3 protein is CASSYYTQYF. The CDR3 DNA reads as TGTGCCAGCAGTTACTATACGCAGTATTTT.

V usage is TRBV6-6 and J usage is TRBJ2-3; D may be TRBD2 (5 bases). Germline V CDR1 and CDR2: MNHNY, SVGAGI (reference sequence). The V end was cut by 6 bases, the J end by 0 bases, with 13 bases between. The CDR3 length is 15 residues. The CDR3 bases are TGTGCCAGCAGCCCTAGCTCCGCTAGCACAGATACGCAGTATTTT. This sequence encodes CASSPSSASTDTQYF.

The J gene is TRBJ1-1, the V gene TRBV18; a possible D gene is TRBD1 (6 bases). The germline V and J ends were trimmed by 4 bases and 8 bases, with 14 bases remaining between them. CDR3 length equals 13 residues. CDR1 KGHSH and CDR2 LQKENI come from the germline V gene. The CDR3 is CASSRGQFTEAFF. CDR3 in DNA: TGTGCCAGCTCACGAGGACAGTTTACCGAAGCTTTCTTT.

J is TRBJ1-2 and V is TRBV18; D is undetermined. The germline V and J ends were trimmed by 0 bases and 8 bases, with 13 bases remaining between them. The germline gives CDR1 KGHSH, CDR2 LQKENI. This CDR3 comprises 14 residues. This CDR3 is CASSPPTGSGGYTF. The DNA for the CDR3 is TGTGCCAGCTCACCACCGACTGGGAGTGGCGGCTACACCTTC.

V usage is TRBV5-1 and J usage is TRBJ1-4; 8 nucleotides align to TRBD1. There are 15 residues in the CDR3. J lost 8 bases, V lost 4 bases, and 10 bases had no gene match. The germline CDR1 and CDR2 sequences are SGHRS and YFSETQ. DNA of the CDR3: TGCGCCAGCAGCCCGGAGACAGGGGTTAGCGAAAAACTGTTTTTT. It yields the protein CASSPETGVSEKLFF.

This clone was seen just once. The chain uses TRBV29-1 and TRBJ1-5; the D gene is possibly TRBD1 (6 bases). The CDR3 runs to 14 residues. Trimming cost V 4 bases and J 3 bases, with 13 bases left between them. Germline CDR1 SQVTM, CDR2 ANQGSEA. CDR3 nucleotides: TGCAGCGTTGCGGAAGGGGGGATCAATCAGCCCCAGCATTTT. This translates into CSVAEGGINQPQHF.

The chain couples TRBV5-1 to TRBJ2-7; D not certain. The germline gives CDR1 SGHRS, CDR2 YFSETQ. V was shortened by 0 bases and J by 2 bases, with 12 bases between the two germline ends. The CDR3 covers 15 residues. For the CDR3, the DNA is TGCGCCAGCAGCTTGGTGTCCGGGTCGGCCTACGAGCAGTACTTC. This gives the protein CASSLVSGSAYEQYF.

A single count supports this clone. V usage is TRBV19 and J usage is TRBJ2-1; TRBD2 aligns across 9 bases. In germline, CDR1 is LNHDA, CDR2 SQIVND (reference sequence). This CDR3 comprises 16 residues. V trimming: 5 bases; J trimming: 2 bases; junction bases outside the gene matches: 7. The CDR3 protein is CASSLQAGGPYNEQFF. The DNA of the CDR3 is TGTGCCAGTAGTCTGCAAGCGGGAGGCCCCTACAATGAGCAGTTCTTC. The whole variable domain, filled in from reference TRBV19 and TRBJ2-1, reads DGGITQSPKYLFRKEGQNVTLSCEQNLNHDAMYWYRQDPGQGLRLIYYSQIVNDFQKGDIAEGYSVSREKKESFPLTVTSAQKNPTAFYLCASSLQAGGPYNEQFFGPGTRLTVL.

V and J are TRBV18 and TRBJ2-7, with a possible D match to TRBD1 (7 bases). The CDR3 sequence is 17 residues long. CDR1 is KGHSH and CDR2 is LQKENI in the germline V gene. The V end lost 2 bases, the J end lost 3 bases, and 20 bases lay between the germline ends. The CDR3 DNA is TGTGCCAGCTCACCAGCGGGGACAGTCCAAAATGTCTACGAGCAGTACTTC. Its translation is CASSPAGTVQNVYEQYF. Looking up the rest from reference TRBV18 and TRBJ2-7 gives the full variable domain: NAGVMQNPRHLVRRRGQEARLRCSPMKGHSHVYWYRQLPEEGLKFMVYLQKENIIDESGMPKERFSAEFPKEGPSILRIQQVVRGDSAAYFCASSPAGTVQNVYEQYFGPGTRLTVT.

This chain connects TRBV19 to TRBJ1-5; TRBD1 is a possible D gene (5 bases). Per the germline V gene, CDR1 is LNHDA and CDR2 is SQIVND (reference sequence). The germline V and J ends were trimmed by 5 bases and 0 bases, with 11 bases remaining between them. This CDR3 is 15 amino acids long. Here the CDR3 DNA reads TGTGCCAGTAGTTTGGACATGTATAGCAATCAGCCCCAGCATTTT. Translating gives CASSLDMYSNQPQHF.

J is TRBJ1-6 and V is TRBV30; 7 bases are shared with TRBD1. Trimming at V came to 6 bases and at J to 10 bases, leaving 12 bases not matched to a gene. The CDR3 covers 14 residues. CDR1 is GTSNPN, CDR2 SVGIG, per germline (reference sequence). For the CDR3, the DNA is TGTGCCTGCCAGACACAGGGGAGAAAATCACCCCTCCACTTT. This gives the protein CACQTQGRKSPLHF.

The chain carries TRBV19 and TRBJ2-1, with 12 bases identical to TRBD2. Germline V lookup: CDR1 LNHDA, CDR2 SQIVND (reference sequence). After removal of 7 bases from V and 5 bases from J, the junction contained 9 bases not matched to a gene. The CDR3 is 16 amino acids. This CDR3 is CASTPLAGGRDNEQFF. CDR3 in DNA: TGTGCCAGTACCCCTCTAGCGGGGGGGCGAGACAATGAGCAGTTCTTC.

The gene calls are TRBV30 and TRBJ1-4; TRBD1 is a possible D gene (6 bases). V was trimmed by 0 bases and J by 7 bases, leaving 12 bases between them. In germline, CDR1 is GTSNPN, CDR2 SVGIG (reference sequence). The CDR3 totals 14 residues. The CDR3 nucleotides are TGTGCCTGGAGTGTGTCAGGGGCCTCTGAAAAACTGTTTTTT. As protein: CAWSVSGASEKLFF.

This chain joins TRBV11-2 and TRBJ2-5, with unresolved D. This CDR3 is built from 18 residues. Trimming pared 3 bases from V and 0 bases from J, leaving 20 bases between. CDR1 SGHAT and CDR2 FQNNGV come from the germline V gene. The DNA of the CDR3 is TGTGCCAGCAGCTTTAACCGTCAAAGGGTGTTGCACCAAGAGACCCAGTACTTC. Protein product: CASSFNRQRVLHQETQYF. Variable domain in full (rest from reference TRBV11-2 and TRBJ2-5): EAGVAQSPRYKIIEKRQSVAFWCNPISGHATLYWYQQILGQGPKLLIQFQNNGVVDDSQLPKDRFSAERLKGVDSTLKIQPAKLEDSAVYLCASSFNRQRVLHQETQYFGPGTRLLVL.

The count of this clone is one. V is TRBV5-4 and J is TRBJ2-2; possibly TRBD2 for D (6 bases). The CDR3 extends over 17 amino acids. With 4 bases removed from V and 2 bases from J, the gap between germline ends came to 18 bases. Per germline, CDR1 SGHNT and CDR2 YYREEE (reference sequence). The CDR3, as DNA: TGTGCCAGCAGCGGGGGATTAACCGGGAGCAACACCGGGGAGCTGTTTTTT. Protein sequence: CASSGGLTGSNTGELFF.

The rearrangement links TRBV15 to TRBJ2-5, with D hard to call. CDR1 is LNHNV, CDR2 YYDKDF, per germline (reference sequence). Deletions cut 0 bases from V and 3 bases from J, with 5 bases between. The CDR3 contains 13 residues. CDR3 in amino acids: CATSRDQEETQYF. The CDR3 DNA follows: TGTGCCACCAGCAGAGATCAAGAAGAGACCCAGTACTTC.

The chain is built from TRBV7-9 and TRBJ2-7; no clear D gene. The germline V gene encodes CDR1 SEHNR and CDR2 FQNEAQ (reference sequence). CDR3 length: 13 amino acids. The V end was cut by 0 bases, the J end by 5 bases, with 8 bases between. The CDR3 DNA is TGTGCCAGCAGCTTAGCGGAAGACAACGAGCAGTACTTC. The encoded protein is CASSLAEDNEQYF.

The table lists this clone with a count of one. The rearrangement uses TRBV6-5 and TRBJ2-7, with 9 bases identical to TRBD1. This CDR3 region has 14 residues. Germline V gene data show CDR1 as MNHEY and CDR2 as SVGAGI. Trimming at V came to 10 bases and at J to 1 base, leaving 8 bases not matched to a gene. The CDR3 region is CATSWDRASYEQYF. The CDR3 bases are TGTGCCACCTCCTGGGACAGGGCTTCCTACGAGCAGTACTTC.